This T cell receptor beta chain stems from a study of blood T cells in healthy people across ages. For the study at large: Researchers report that template switching captured about one barcoded beta molecule per two T cells.

As to this clonotype: A much larger clone is a single base away; this may be a read error.

The V end was cut by 2 bases, the J end by 8 bases, with 12 bases between. The CDR3 totals 13 residues. Alongside a J-beta primer mix, a sample-barcoded 5' primer served in a second PCR lasting about 6 to 12 cycles. There were at least 3 million CDR3-containing paired-end reads obtained from each sample. TCRdb re-called the 5' RACE reads through MiXCR, storing one row per CDR3 protein. The table shows 950,000 to 1,200,000 distinct CDR3 sequences, with roughly two fifths occurring only once. The chain carries TRBV12-3 or TRBV12-4 and TRBJ1-2; D is undetermined. The specimen was blood. This receptor was taken from a man in his late teens or twenties in good health. The CDR3: CASSLRLNHGYTF. The CDR3 DNA reads TGTGCCAGCAGTTTACGTCTTAACCACGGCTACACCTTC.